This TCR beta chain was profiled in a study of T cells in Graves' hyperthyroidism and ophthalmopathy (dated 2019 in TCRdb). Turning to the overall study: Peripheral blood was collected at initial diagnosis, before any treatment. To identify distinguishing TCR V-J signatures, a discovery cohort of 100 patients was used, comprising 43 with Graves' ophthalmopathy and around 57 with stable Graves' hyperthyroidism. Whether ophthalmopathy could be predicted prospectively was tested in an independent validation cohort made up of about 20 hyperthyroidism patients plus 17 patients who later progressed to ophthalmopathy. The roughly 99 discovery patients were divided at random into training and test sets in a 7:3 ratio. In addition, the study compared T-cell repertoires in thyroid tissue and in blood from five or six Graves' hyperthyroidism patients. Once sampling was done, hyperthyroidism patients were given methimazole at a starting dose of 30 mg daily, whereas ophthalmopathy patients were given high-dose intravenous methylprednisolone. The paper describes TCR Vbeta CDR3 sequencing of around 130 peripheral blood samples, made up of approximately 40 ophthalmopathy patients, some 80 hyperthyroidism patients and roughly 17 progressor patients. What the work shows at the level of the full study, not this receptor alone: In validation, progression to ophthalmopathy was predicted by the model with around 70% sensitivity and roughly 76% specificity, a median of around 5.9 months before onset. Sample size was not statistically predetermined, and investigators were not blinded to group allocation. A 13 V-J signature model separated ophthalmopathy from stable hyperthyroidism, with 87.88% sensitivity and roughly 81% specificity in cross-validation and 80%/75% in testing. Most expanded thyroid clonotypes (frequency above 0.001) were also detected in blood, a finding suggesting that blood repertoires may reflect thyroid immune responses.

V lost 4 bases and J lost 1 base; the stretch between them is 10 bases long. Looking up the germline V gene yields CDR1 SGHNT and CDR2 YENEEA. Including the terminal cysteine and phenylalanine, the CDR3 comprises 14 residues. The only DNA kept is the CDR3, 42 bases in frame from the first base. Turning to this clonotype: The antigen it binds to is not known. Within one base of it there is no much larger clone, and no base qualities were kept.

Stable Graves' hyperthyroidism was defined as no progression to ophthalmopathy during 18 months of follow-up. Hyperthyroidism patients were aged 18 to 65 years and newly diagnosed, with disease duration of less than 2 months. Patients with uncontrolled infections, other autoimmune diseases, pregnancy or lactation were excluded. Diagnoses were based on clinical symptoms, serum thyroxine and TRAb, thyroid ultrasound and orbital computed tomography. PBMCs were isolated from about 10 ml of fresh peripheral blood by Ficoll-Paque density gradient centrifugation. Total RNA was extracted using Trizol reagent, and RNA quality was assessed on an Agilent 2100 Bioanalyzer. The TCR beta CDR3 regions were amplified from RNA transcripts. The TCR CDR3 was subjected to a first round of RT-PCR using the HTBI primer set and the Qiagen OneStep RT-PCR kit. The libraries were constructed in a second round of multiplex PCR and then size-selected and purified. Libraries were sequenced paired-end with 100 bp reads on an Illumina HiSeq2000. As for the original processing: SOAPnuke was used to process the raw data, with reads discarded if the reads contained adapters or uncalled bases, had a mean Phred below 15, or lacked an exact constant-primer or identifier match. High-quality paired reads were merged using COPE v1.2.5, and each unique nucleotide sequence was defined as a clonotype. Clonotypes were aligned to IMGT TRBV, TRBD and TRBJ reference segments using MiTCR v1.1. The analysis included only V-J combinations with a frequency above 0.0001, which together covered around 99% of the repertoires. A TCS score was defined as the ratio between F50 (clonal expansion) and ExV (chaos), using BLOSUM62-based TCRdist between CDR3 peptides within each V-J. Welch's t-statistics and random forest reduced fewer than 600 V-J features to roughly 13, which were used in a naive Bayes classifier (R e1071). TCRdb reprocessed the public reads (quality trimming at Q25 with fastp, clone calling with MiXCR) and kept in-frame beta chains. Duplicate CDR3 protein sequences are folded into a single record with the most common DNA and genes. V and J calls and clone size were set by TCRdb, not the authors. The sample table contains 450,000 to 600,000 distinct CDR3 sequences; only one count was recorded for around 15% of them. Approximately 14% of the sample is taken by the ten largest.

The chain uses TRBV11-3 and TRBJ1-1, with TRBD1 as a weak D call on 6 bases. This receptor was identified in a woman aged 40 to 50 with Graves' hyperthyroidism. The source material was blood. Read as DNA, the sequence is TGTGCCAGCAGCTATGTGGGGGCGAACACTGAAGCTTTCTTT. This translates into CASSYVGANTEAFF.